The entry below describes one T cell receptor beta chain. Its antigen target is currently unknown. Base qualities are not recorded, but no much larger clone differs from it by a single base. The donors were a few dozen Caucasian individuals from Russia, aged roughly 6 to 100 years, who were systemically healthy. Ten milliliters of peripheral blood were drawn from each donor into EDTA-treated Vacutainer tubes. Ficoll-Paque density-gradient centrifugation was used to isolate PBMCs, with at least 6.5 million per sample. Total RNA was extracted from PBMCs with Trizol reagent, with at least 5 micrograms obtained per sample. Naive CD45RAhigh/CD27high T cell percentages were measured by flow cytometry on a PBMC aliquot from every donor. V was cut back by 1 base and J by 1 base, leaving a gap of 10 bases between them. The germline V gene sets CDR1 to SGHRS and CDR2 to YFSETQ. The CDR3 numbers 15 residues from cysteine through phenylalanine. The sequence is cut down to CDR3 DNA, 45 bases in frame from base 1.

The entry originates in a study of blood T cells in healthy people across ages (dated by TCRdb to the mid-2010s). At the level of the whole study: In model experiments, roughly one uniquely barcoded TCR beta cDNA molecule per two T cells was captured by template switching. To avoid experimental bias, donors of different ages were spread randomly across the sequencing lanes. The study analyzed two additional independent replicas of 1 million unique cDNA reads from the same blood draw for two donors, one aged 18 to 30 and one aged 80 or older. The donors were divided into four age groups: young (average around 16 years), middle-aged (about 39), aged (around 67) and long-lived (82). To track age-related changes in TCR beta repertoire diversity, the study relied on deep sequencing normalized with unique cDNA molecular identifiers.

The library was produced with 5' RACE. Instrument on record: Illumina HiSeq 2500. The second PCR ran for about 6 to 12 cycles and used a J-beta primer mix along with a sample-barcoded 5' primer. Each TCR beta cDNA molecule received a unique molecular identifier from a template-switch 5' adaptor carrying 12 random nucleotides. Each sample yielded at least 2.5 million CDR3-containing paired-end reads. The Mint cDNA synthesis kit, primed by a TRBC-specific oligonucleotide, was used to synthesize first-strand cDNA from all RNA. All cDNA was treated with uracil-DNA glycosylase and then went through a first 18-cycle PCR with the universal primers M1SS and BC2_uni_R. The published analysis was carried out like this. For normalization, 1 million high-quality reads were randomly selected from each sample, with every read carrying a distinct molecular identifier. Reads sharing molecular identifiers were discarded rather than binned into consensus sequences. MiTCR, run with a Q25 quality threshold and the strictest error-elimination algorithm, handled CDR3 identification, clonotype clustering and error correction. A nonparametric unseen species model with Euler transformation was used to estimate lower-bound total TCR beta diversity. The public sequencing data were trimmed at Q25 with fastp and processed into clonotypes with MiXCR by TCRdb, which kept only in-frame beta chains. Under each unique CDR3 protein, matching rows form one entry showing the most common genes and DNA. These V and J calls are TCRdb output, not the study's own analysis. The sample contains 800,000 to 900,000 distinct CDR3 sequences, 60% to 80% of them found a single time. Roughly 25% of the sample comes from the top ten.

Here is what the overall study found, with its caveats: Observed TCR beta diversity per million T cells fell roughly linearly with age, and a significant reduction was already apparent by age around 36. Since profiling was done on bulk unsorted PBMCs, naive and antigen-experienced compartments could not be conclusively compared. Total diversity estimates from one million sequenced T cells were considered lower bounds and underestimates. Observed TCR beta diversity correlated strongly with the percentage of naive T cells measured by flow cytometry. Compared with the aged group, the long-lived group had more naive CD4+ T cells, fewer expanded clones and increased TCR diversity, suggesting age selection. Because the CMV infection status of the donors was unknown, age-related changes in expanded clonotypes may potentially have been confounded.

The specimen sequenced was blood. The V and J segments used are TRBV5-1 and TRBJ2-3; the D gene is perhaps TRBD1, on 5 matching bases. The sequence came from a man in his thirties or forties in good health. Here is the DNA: TGCGCCAGCAGCTTGCAGGACACCCGCACAGATACGCAGTATTTT. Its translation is CASSLQDTRTDTQYF.